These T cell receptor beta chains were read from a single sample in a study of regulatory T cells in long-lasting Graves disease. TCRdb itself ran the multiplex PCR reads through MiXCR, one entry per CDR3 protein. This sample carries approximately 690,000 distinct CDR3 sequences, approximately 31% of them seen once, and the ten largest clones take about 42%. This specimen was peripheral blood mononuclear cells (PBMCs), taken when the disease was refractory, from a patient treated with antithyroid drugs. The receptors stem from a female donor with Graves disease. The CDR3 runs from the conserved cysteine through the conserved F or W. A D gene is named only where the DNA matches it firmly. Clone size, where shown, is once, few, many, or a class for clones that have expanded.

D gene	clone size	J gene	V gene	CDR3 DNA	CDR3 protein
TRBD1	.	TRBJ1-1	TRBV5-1	TGCGCCAGCAGCTTGGCCGGGAGGGACAGGGGTTTCACTGAAGCTTTCTTT	CASSLAGRDRGFTEAFF
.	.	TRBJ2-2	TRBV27	TGTGCCAGCAGGCCTCCGAGCGGGCGCACCGGGGAGCTGTTTTTT	CASRPPSGRTGELFF
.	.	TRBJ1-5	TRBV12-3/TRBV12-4	TGTGCCAGCAGTTTTCCGGGGGGGAATCAGCCCCAGCATTTT	CASSFPGGNQPQHF
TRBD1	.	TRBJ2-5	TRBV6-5	TGTGCCAGCAGGTACTCCGGGACAGACAAAGAGACCCAGTACTTC	CASRYSGTDKETQYF
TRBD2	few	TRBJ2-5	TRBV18	TGTGCCAGCTCTCCCAGGACTAGCGGGTCGAGGGAGACCCAGTACTTC	CASSPRTSGSRETQYF
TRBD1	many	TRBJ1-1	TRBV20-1	TGCAGTGCTAGTGCGGGACAGGGAGTCACTGAAGCTTTCTTT	CSASAGQGVTEAFF
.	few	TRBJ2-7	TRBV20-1	TGCAGTGCTAGAGCCACGGTCGGGGAGAACTACGAGCAGTACTTC	CSARATVGENYEQYF
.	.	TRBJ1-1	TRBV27	TGTGCCAGCAGTTTATACAGCACCTTCTCTGAAGCTTTCTTT	CASSLYSTFSEAFF
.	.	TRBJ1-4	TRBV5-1	TGCGCCAGCAGCTTGGGGCTAAGAGATCCAACTAATGAAAAACTGTTTTTT	CASSLGLRDPTNEKLFF
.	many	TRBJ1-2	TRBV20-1	TGCAGTGCTAAATCACAGGGAAACTATGGCTACACCTTC	CSAKSQGNYGYTF
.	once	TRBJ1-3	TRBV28	TGTGCCAGCAGTCCCCAGCCGAACCCCGGAATTACCTTTGCTTCTGGAAACACCATATATTTT	CASSPQPNPGITFASGNTIYF
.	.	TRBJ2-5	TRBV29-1	TGCAGCGTGGGACACCGTCTGCAAGAGACCCAGTACTTC	CSVGHRLQETQYF
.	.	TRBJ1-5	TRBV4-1	TGCGCCAGCAGCCAAGGGCAGTTTAGCAATCAGCCCCAGCATTTT	CASSQGQFSNQPQHF
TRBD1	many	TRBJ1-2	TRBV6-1	TGTGCCAGCAGTGAGGAGGACAGGGGAGACTACACCTTC	CASSEEDRGDYTF
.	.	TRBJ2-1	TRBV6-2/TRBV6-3	TGTGCCAGCACTGAGTCCTTCCCCTACAATGAGCAGTTCTTC	CASTESFPYNEQFF
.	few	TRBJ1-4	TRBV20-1	TGCAGTGCTAGCACACGGACAGAAGCTGAAAAACTGTTTTTT	CSASTRTEAEKLFF
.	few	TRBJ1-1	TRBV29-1	TGCAGCGTTGAAAGCGTGACTGAAGCTTTCTTT	CSVESVTEAFF
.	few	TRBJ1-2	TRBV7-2	TGTGCCAGCAGCTTAGAACGCCCCCTTCGCGGCTACACCTTC	CASSLERPLRGYTF
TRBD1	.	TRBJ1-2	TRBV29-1	TGCAGCGTTACCGGGACAGTTCATGGCTACACCTTC	CSVTGTVHGYTF
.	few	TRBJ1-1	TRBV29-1	TGCAGCGTTGAAAAGGGTCAGAACACTGAAGCTTTCTTT	CSVEKGQNTEAFF
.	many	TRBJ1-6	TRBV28	TGTGCCAGCAGTTCCGTTAATTCACCCCTCCACTTT	CASSSVNSPLHF
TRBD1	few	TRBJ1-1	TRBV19	TGTGCCAGTAGTAACCCAGGGGGCACGCGGGGCACTGAAGCTTTCTTT	CASSNPGGTRGTEAFF
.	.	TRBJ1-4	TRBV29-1	TGCAGCGTTCTCAGGGGACCCAATGAAAAACTGTTTTTT	CSVLRGPNEKLFF
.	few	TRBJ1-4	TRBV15	TGTGCCACCAGCACTTTCCTTAGTAGGGAAAAACTGTTTTTT	CATSTFLSREKLFF
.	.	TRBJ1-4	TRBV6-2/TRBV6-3	TGTGCCAGCAGCCCTACAGGGTTTAGTGAAAAACTGTTTTTT	CASSPTGFSEKLFF
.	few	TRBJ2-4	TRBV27	TGTGCCAGCAGTTTATCCCCGACAGGTCAAAACATTCAGTACTTC	CASSLSPTGQNIQYF
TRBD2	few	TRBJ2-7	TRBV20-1	TGCAGTGCTAGAAAGCGCGAGACTAGCGGGAGAGGTAACGAGCAGTACTTC	CSARKRETSGRGNEQYF
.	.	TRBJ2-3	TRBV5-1	TGCGCCAGCAGCTTGGAGGGCGCGAGCACAGATACGCAGTATTTT	CASSLEGASTDTQYF
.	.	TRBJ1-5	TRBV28	TGTGCCAGCAGTTTCCACTCACCCTGGAGGCCCCATTTT	CASSFHSPWRPHF
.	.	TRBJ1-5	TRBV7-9	TGTGCCAGCAGCTTATTTCGCGATCAGCCCCAGCATTTT	CASSLFRDQPQHF
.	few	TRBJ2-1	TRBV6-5	TGTGCCAGCAGTTACTTCCTAGCCTCCTACAATGAGCAGTTCTTC	CASSYFLASYNEQFF
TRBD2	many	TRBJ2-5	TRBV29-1	TGCAGCGTTGAAGGAGAGCGGGGGACGGTAGAGACCCAGTACTTC	CSVEGERGTVETQYF
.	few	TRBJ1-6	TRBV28	TGTGCCAGCAGCCCCCTGCTCCAGAATTCACCCCTCCACTTT	CASSPLLQNSPLHF
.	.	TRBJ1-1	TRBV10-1	TGCGCCAGCAGAGGGGATACAGGGAGAGAAGCTTTCTTT	CASRGDTGREAFF
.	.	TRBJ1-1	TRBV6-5	TGTGCCAGCAGTTACTTCGGAACCGGTGGGAACACTGAAGCTTTCTTT	CASSYFGTGGNTEAFF
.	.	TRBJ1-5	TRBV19	TGTGCCAGTGGCGGCACAGTACTCAATCAGCCCCAGCATTTT	CASGGTVLNQPQHF
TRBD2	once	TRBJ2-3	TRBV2	TGTGCCAGCGTAAAGCGGGATCCCGCAGATACGCAGTATTTT	CASVKRDPADTQYF
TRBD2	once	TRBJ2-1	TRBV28	TGTGCCAGCAGCCCCGGACTAGCGGGAGTCGATGAGCGGTTCTTC	CASSPGLAGVDERFF
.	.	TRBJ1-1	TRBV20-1	TGCAGTGTCGAGAAAGACACTGAAGCTTTCTTT	CSVEKDTEAFF
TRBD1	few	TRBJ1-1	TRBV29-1	TGCAGCGTTGATCTTGGAGGGACAGGCATGACTGAAGCTTTCTTT	CSVDLGGTGMTEAFF
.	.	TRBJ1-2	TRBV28	TGTGCCAGCAGCCACGGACCCACGGATGGCTACACCTTC	CASSHGPTDGYTF
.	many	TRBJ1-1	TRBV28	TGTGCCAGCGGGCTAGTTGACAGGAACACTGAAGCTTTCTTT	CASGLVDRNTEAFF
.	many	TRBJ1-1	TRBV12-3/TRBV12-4	TGTGCCAGCAGTGAGGGGGTTGCTGAAGCTTTCTTT	CASSEGVAEAFF
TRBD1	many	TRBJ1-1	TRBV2	TGTGCCAGCCTACGGACAGGGGCTACGAACACTGAAGCTTTCTTT	CASLRTGATNTEAFF
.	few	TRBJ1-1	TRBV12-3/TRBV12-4	TGTGCCAGCAGGACCGGACCGTTAGCCACTGAAGCTTTCTTT	CASRTGPLATEAFF
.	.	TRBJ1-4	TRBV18	TGTGCCAGCTCACCTGCAGGAGGAAATGAAAAACTGTTTTTT	CASSPAGGNEKLFF
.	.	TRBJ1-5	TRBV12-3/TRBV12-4	TGTGCCAGCAGTTTTTCGGCTGGGACACCCGATCAGCCCCAGCATTTT	CASSFSAGTPDQPQHF
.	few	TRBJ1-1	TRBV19	TGTGCCAGTACCGAGGGGGGGTCCACTGAAGCTTTCTTT	CASTEGGSTEAFF
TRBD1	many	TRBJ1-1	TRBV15	TGTGCCACCAGCAGAGATAAGGGGGCTGTTGAAGCTTTCTTT	CATSRDKGAVEAFF
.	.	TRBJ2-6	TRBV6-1	TGTGCCAGCAGTGTGAGAATTGTGGGCGCTGGGGCCAACGTCCTGACTTTC	CASSVRIVGAGANVLTF
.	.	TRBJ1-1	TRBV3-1	TGTGCCAGCAGCCCAAATGCAGGGGCCATCATGAACACTGAAGCTTTCTTT	CASSPNAGAIMNTEAFF
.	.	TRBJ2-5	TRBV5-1	TGCGCCAGCAGCTTGGCCATTGACACCCAGTACTTC	CASSLAIDTQYF
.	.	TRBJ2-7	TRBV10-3	TGTGCCATCATTGACGGGGAATGGGGCGAGCAGTACTTC	CAIIDGEWGEQYF
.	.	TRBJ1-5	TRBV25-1	TGTGCCAGCAGTGAACAGGGGAATCAGCCCCAGCATTTT	CASSEQGNQPQHF
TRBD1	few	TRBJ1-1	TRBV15	TGTGCCACCAGCAGGCCAGGACAGGGGGCGACTGAAGCTTTCTTT	CATSRPGQGATEAFF
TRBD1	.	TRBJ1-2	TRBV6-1	TGTGCCAGCAGTGACTCTTTGAGACAGGGGGTCGATGGCTACACCTTC	CASSDSLRQGVDGYTF
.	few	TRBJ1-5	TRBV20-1	TGCAGTGCTAGAGGTGGGACTCAGCCCCAGCATTTT	CSARGGTQPQHF
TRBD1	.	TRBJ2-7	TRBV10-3	TGTGCCATCAGTGATCGACAGGGGTACGAGCAGTACTTC	CAISDRQGYEQYF
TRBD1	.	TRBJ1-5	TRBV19	TGTGCCAGTACCGGGGGACAGGGGTGGAGTCAGCCCCAGCATTTT	CASTGGQGWSQPQHF